These 2 T cell receptor beta chains share one sample of origin, sequenced in a study of shared clonotypes between healthy human individuals. The data were produced by immunoSEQ multiplex PCR, yet TCRdb's version contains in-frame clones alone and is incomplete. This sample has more than 600,000 clones; 90% to 95% occur once, and the top ten carry approximately 24%. Naive CD8 cells, CD45RO-negative and positively selected for CCR7, excluded terminally differentiated effector memory CD45RA+ cells. The specimen was naive CD8+ T cells sorted from blood. These receptors were collected from a man aged 25-45 years in good health.

Of note for this clone: In the same sample, other DNA sequences code for this CDR3. The chain uses TRBV9 and TRBJ2-1; perhaps TRBD2 as D (5 bases). This CDR3 is 15 amino acids long. The V gene lost 0 bases and the J gene lost 0 bases, with 7 bases spanning the gap. Germline CDR1 SGDLS, CDR2 YYNGEE. The CDR3 nucleotides read TGTGCCAGCAGCGTAGGGACTTCCTCCTACAATGAGCAGTTCTTC. It encodes CASSVGTSSYNEQFF.

The chain recombines TRBV6-5 with TRBJ2-1; D is possibly TRBD1 (6 bases). Germline V gene data show CDR1 as MNHEY and CDR2 as SVGAGI. The ends were cut back, 4 bases at V and 7 bases at J, with 14 bases in the middle. This CDR3 is 14 amino acids long. The CDR3 DNA follows: TGTGCCAGCAGTTCGGACCTGCAGGGGAATGAGCAGTTCTTC. Translating it yields CASSSDLQGNEQFF.